The entry that follows covers one T cell receptor beta chain sequence. Germline V CDR1 and CDR2: SGHAT, FQNNGV. V was clipped by 2 bases and J by 4 bases, with 11 bases between them. There are 14 residues in the CDR3. This entry is derived from a study of blood T cell repertoires in COVID-19. Measured with immunoSEQ multiplex PCR; TCRdb has only the in-frame clones, and not every one. The table shows about 240,000 clones, with 70% to 90% occurring only once. This receptor was taken from a man aged 45 to 65 with acute or convalescent COVID-19. Specimen: peripheral blood. The V gene is TRBV11-2, the J gene TRBJ1-2; no firm D call. CDR3 nucleotides: TGTGCCAGCAGCTTAAGTACGGGAACCTATGGCTACACCTTC. Translation gives CASSLSTGTYGYTF.